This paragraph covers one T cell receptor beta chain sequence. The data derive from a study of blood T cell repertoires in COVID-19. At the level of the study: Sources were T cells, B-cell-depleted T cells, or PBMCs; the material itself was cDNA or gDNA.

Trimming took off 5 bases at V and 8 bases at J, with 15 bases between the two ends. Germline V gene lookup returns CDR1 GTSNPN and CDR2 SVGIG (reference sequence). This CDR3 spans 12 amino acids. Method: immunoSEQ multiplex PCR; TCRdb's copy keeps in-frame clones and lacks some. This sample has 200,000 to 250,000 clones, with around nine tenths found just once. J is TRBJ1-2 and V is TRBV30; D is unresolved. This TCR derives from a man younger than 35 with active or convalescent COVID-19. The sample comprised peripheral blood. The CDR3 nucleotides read TGTGCCTGGGTCCGTGAGTCGTGGGGCTACACCTTC. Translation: CAWVRESWGYTF.